What follows are 8 T cell receptor beta chains derived from one specimen sequenced in a study of T cells in Graves' hyperthyroidism and ophthalmopathy. TCR beta CDR3 regions were amplified from RNA transcripts. Initially, a first-round RT-PCR of the TCR CDR3 employed the HTBI primer set. TCRdb re-analysed the multiplex PCR reads in MiXCR, keeping a single row per CDR3 protein. The sample contains approximately 690,000 distinct CDR3 sequences, approximately 15% of which appear only once. Specimen: blood. These receptors all stem from a woman in her forties or fifties with Graves' ophthalmopathy.

This clonotype was counted a few times. V gene TRBV29-1 combines with J gene TRBJ1-1, with a tentative D call TRBD1 (5 bases). The CDR3 spans 16 residues. Trimming left V 7 bases short and J 4 bases short, with 25 bases between. CDR1 and CDR2 (germline): SQVTM, ANQGSEA. This CDR3 reads CSATHPGEGSLTEAFF. CDR3 sequence (DNA): TGCAGCGCCACCCACCCGGGGGAAGGGTCGCTCACTGAAGCTTTCTTT. The entire variable domain, with the rest obtained from reference TRBV29-1 and TRBJ1-1, is as follows: SAVISQKPSRDICQRGTSLTIQCQVDSQVTMMFWYRQQPGQSLTLIATANQGSEATYESGFVIDKFPISRPNLTFSTLTVSNMSPEDSSIYLCSATHPGEGSLTEAFFGQGTRLTVV.

This clonotype was found many times. The V gene is TRBV28, the J gene TRBJ2-1, with TRBD2 matching over 8 bases. CDR1 and CDR2 (germline): MDHEN, SYDVKM. The CDR3 sequence is 16 residues long. V trimming: 4 bases; J trimming: 7 bases; junction bases outside the gene matches: 12. The CDR3 sequence: CASSWGGLGSLNEQFF. CDR3 sequence (DNA): TGTGCCAGCAGTTGGGGGGGACTAGGAAGCCTAAATGAGCAGTTCTTC.

This clonotype was seen ten or more times. The chain links TRBV6-1 to TRBJ1-1; D unresolved. Germline CDR1 reads MNHNS; CDR2 reads SASEGT. V lost 6 bases and J 8 bases, leaving 13 bases between the germline ends. This CDR3 is 12 amino acids long. The CDR3 nucleotides read TGTGCCAGCAGGGCTCGAGGAATCGAAGCTTTCTTT. Protein product: CASRARGIEAFF.

This clonotype came up many times. The DNA of the CDR3 is TGTGCCAGCAGCTCGGGACTGGCGGGAGGGCCATTTGAGACCCAGTACTTC. Its protein is CASSSGLAGGPFETQYF. The rearrangement links TRBV7-2 to TRBJ2-5, with 9 bases matching TRBD2. The CDR3 extends over 17 amino acids. Germline CDR1 reads SGHTA; CDR2 reads FQGNSA. V shed 4 bases, J shed 5 bases, and the junction held 14 bases outside the gene matches.

In this sample, this clonotype turned up many times. CDR3 protein: CSAPLRQNYEQYF. In DNA form, the CDR3 reads TGCAGTGCTCCTCTTAGACAGAACTACGAGCAGTACTTC. The chain links TRBV20-1 to TRBJ2-7, with D maybe TRBD1 (5 bases). V shed 5 bases and J shed 3 bases, with 14 bases lying between them. CDR3 size: 13 residues. Germline-derived CDR1 and CDR2 are DFQATT and SNEGSKA (reference sequence).

This clonotype was found many times. The rearrangement joins TRBV12-3 or TRBV12-4 to TRBJ2-7; 10 bases are shared with TRBD2. The CDR3 has 15 amino acids. After removal of 5 bases from V and 5 bases from J, the junction contained 9 bases not matched to a gene. The CDR3 bases are TGTGCCAGCAGTCCAGGTCTAGCGGGAGTCAACGAGCAGTACTTC. Its protein product is CASSPGLAGVNEQYF.

The V gene is TRBV5-4, the J gene TRBJ1-1; D not resolved. Germline V gives CDR1 SGHNT, CDR2 YYREEE (reference sequence). V lost 1 base and J lost 3, with 10 bases in between. This CDR3 is built from 14 residues. The CDR3 coding sequence is TGTGCCAGCAGCTTGAGCGGGAAGTACACTGAAGCTTTCTTT. Translating it yields CASSLSGKYTEAFF. The variable domain in full, completed from reference TRBV5-4 and TRBJ1-1, reads ETGVTQSPTHLIKTRGQQVTLRCSSQSGHNTVSWYQQALGQGPQFIFQYYREEENGRGNFPPRFSGLQFPNYSSELNVNALELDDSALYLCASSLSGKYTEAFFGQGTRLTVV.

V gene TRBV6-2 or TRBV6-3 combines with J gene TRBJ2-5; TRBD2 agrees at 10 bases. The trim removed 6 bases at V and 0 bases at J, leaving 7 bases unmatched. The CDR3 has 16 amino acids. Looked up from germline, CDR1 is MNHEY and CDR2 is SVGEGT. In DNA, the CDR3 is TGTGCCAGCAGAAAATGGACTAGCGGCTACCAAGAGACCCAGTACTTC. Its protein is CASRKWTSGYQETQYF.